Below, 24 T cell receptor beta chains from the same sample are listed, as sequenced in a study of blood T cell repertoires in COVID-19. Only in-frame clones appear in the TCRdb table, and some are missing; sequencing was by immunoSEQ multiplex PCR. The data show tens of thousands of clones, roughly four fifths seen once. Sequencing was done on a sample of peripheral blood. The receptor source for this set is a human donor in a cohort sampled during active COVID-19.

The rearrangement links TRBV10-3 to TRBJ2-3; the match to TRBD2 covers 9 bases. CDR3 length equals 15 residues. Germline-derived CDR1 and CDR2 are ENHRY and SYGVKD. The junction had 8 bases not matched to a gene; V was cut back by 4 bases and J by 6 bases. The CDR3 reads CAISAGRGGIDTQYF. The DNA for the CDR3 is TGTGCCATCAGTGCGGGGCGGGGGGGGATCGATACGCAGTATTTT.

The rearrangement joins TRBV7-5 to TRBJ1-5. TRBV7-5 is shown as a pseudogene. The CDR3 is 17 amino acids. In DNA form, the CDR3 reads TGTGCCAGAAGCTTAGCGGGGGGGGCAACTAGGAATCAGCCCCAGCATTTT. Amino acids: CARSLAGGATRNQPQHF.

The chain has TRBV9 and TRBJ2-5; 7 bases map to TRBD1. V gave up 0 bases and J gave up 4 bases; unmatched junction bases: 6. This CDR3 has 15 amino acids. CDR1 and CDR2 (germline): SGDLS, YYNGEE. The CDR3 DNA reads as TGTGCCAGCAGCGTAGGGGGACAGCGGCCAGAGACCCAGTACTTC. Translating gives CASSVGGQRPETQYF. The variable domain in full, completed from reference TRBV9 and TRBJ2-5, reads DSGVTQTPKHLITATGQRVTLRCSPRSGDLSVYWYQQSLDQGLQFLIQYYNGEERAKGNILERFSAQQFPDLHSELNLSSLELGDSALYFCASSVGGQRPETQYFGPGTRLLVL.

V usage is TRBV7-3 and J usage is TRBJ2-7; the match to TRBD2 covers 10 bases. Germline CDR1 reads SGHTA; CDR2 reads FQGTGA. This CDR3 is built from 15 residues. V lost 5 bases and J lost 3; bases outside the gene matches: 7. The CDR3 sequence: CASSRAGGNFYEQYF. Here the CDR3 DNA reads TGTGCCAGCAGCCGAGCGGGGGGGAATTTCTACGAGCAGTACTTC.

This rearrangement joins TRBV6-1 to TRBJ2-2; 9 bases are a match to TRBD1. CDR3 length equals 17 residues. Germline V lookup: CDR1 MNHNS, CDR2 SASEGT. Unmatched junction bases numbered 11, after V lost 4 bases and J lost 5 bases. CDR3 residues: CASSGGQGTGRTGELFF. DNA of the CDR3: TGTGCCAGCAGTGGGGGGCAAGGGACAGGGAGGACCGGGGAGCTGTTTTTT.

DNA of the CDR3: TGTGCCAGCAGCTTAGGCGGGACTAGCCGCAGCTCCTACGAGCAGTACTTC. The encoded protein is CASSLGGTSRSSYEQYF. The V gene is TRBV7-2, the J gene TRBJ2-7; TRBD2 matches at 9 bases. The CDR3 consists of 17 residues. The ends lost 1 base at V and 0 bases at J; junction bases unmatched: 7. Germline assignment: CDR1 SGHTA and CDR2 FQGNSA.

This clone was observed a few times. This chain connects TRBV19 to TRBJ2-7; D not certain. CDR1 and CDR2 (germline): LNHDA, SQIVND (reference sequence). This CDR3 contains 13 residues. V lost 7 bases to trimming and J lost 0 bases, with 10 bases between them. The CDR3: CASTKANSYEQYF. The CDR3 nucleotides read TGTGCCAGTACCAAAGCAAACTCCTACGAGCAGTACTTC. The whole variable domain, filled in from reference TRBV19 and TRBJ2-7, reads DGGITQSPKYLFRKEGQNVTLSCEQNLNHDAMYWYRQDPGQGLRLIYYSQIVNDFQKGDIAEGYSVSREKKESFPLTVTSAQKNPTAFYLCASTKANSYEQYFGPGTRLTVT.

The chain carries TRBV30 and TRBJ2-1; D is undetermined. Germline V CDR1 and CDR2: GTSNPN, SVGIG (reference sequence). V dropped 3 bases and J dropped 0 bases, with 6 bases sitting between them. This CDR3 is 13 amino acids long. The CDR3 is CAWSTSSYNEQFF. CDR3 coding DNA: TGTGCCTGGAGCACGAGCTCCTACAATGAGCAGTTCTTC.

V and J are TRBV5-5 and TRBJ1-6, with 8 bases matching TRBD1. Unmatched junction bases numbered 8, after V lost 0 bases and J lost 6 bases. Germline V gene lookup returns CDR1 SGHKS and CDR2 YYEKEE (reference sequence). CDR3 size: 17 residues. For the CDR3, the DNA is TGTGCCAGCAGCTTGGAGTGGCAGGGGGCCGGTAATTCACCCCTCCACTTT. Protein sequence: CASSLEWQGAGNSPLHF.

The chain is built from TRBV18 and TRBJ2-7, with D maybe TRBD1 (7 bases). The CDR3 loop spans 15 amino acids. Per the germline V gene, CDR1 is KGHSH and CDR2 is LQKENI. The ends were cut back, 1 base at V and 5 bases at J, with 15 bases in the middle. The CDR3 loop is CASSPLRGAEHEQYF. The CDR3 DNA is TGTGCCAGCTCACCACTCAGGGGGGCCGAGCACGAGCAGTACTTC.

This chain connects TRBV3-1 (or the pseudogene TRBV3-2) to TRBJ2-1; 12 bases are shared with TRBD2. CDR1 and CDR2 from the germline V gene are LGHDT and YNNKEL (reference sequence). This CDR3 region has 15 residues. V gave up 4 bases and J gave up 5 bases; unmatched junction bases: 3. The CDR3 region is CASSLLAGGHNEQFF. The CDR3 nucleotides are TGTGCCAGCAGCCTACTAGCGGGGGGTCACAATGAGCAGTTCTTC.

The genes are TRBV9 and TRBJ1-2; D is unresolved. Germline V gene lookup returns CDR1 SGDLS and CDR2 YYNGEE. The germline V and J ends were trimmed by 7 bases and 4 bases, with 11 bases remaining between them. CDR3 size: 12 residues. CDR3 amino acids: CASGLGSYGYTF. The CDR3 coding sequence is TGTGCCAGCGGGCTGGGCTCCTATGGCTACACCTTC. The full variable domain, its missing parts supplied by reference TRBV9 and TRBJ1-2, is DSGVTQTPKHLITATGQRVTLRCSPRSGDLSVYWYQQSLDQGLQFLIQYYNGEERAKGNILERFSAQQFPDLHSELNLSSLELGDSALYFCASGLGSYGYTFGSGTRLTVV.

This chain uses TRBV19 with TRBJ2-2; the match to TRBD1 covers 10 bases. This CDR3 spans 16 amino acids. The J segment lost 0 bases and the V segment lost 6 bases, leaving 4 bases of the junction unmatched. Germline V gene data show CDR1 as LNHDA and CDR2 as SQIVND (reference sequence). CDR3 in DNA: TGTGCCAGTAGATTAGGGACAGGGGCGAACACCGGGGAGCTGTTTTTT. Translation: CASRLGTGANTGELFF.

This chain joins TRBV18 and TRBJ2-5; D call uncertain. The germline gives CDR1 KGHSH, CDR2 LQKENI. V lost 3 bases and J lost 5, with 13 bases in between. This CDR3 contains 14 residues. CDR3 sequence: CASSPVGVRETQYF. The CDR3 bases are TGTGCCAGCTCACCCGTCGGCGTGCGGGAGACCCAGTACTTC.

The chain links TRBV7-9 to TRBJ1-2; no reliable D call. CDR3 length: 17 amino acids. Germline CDR1 SEHNR, CDR2 FQNEAQ (reference sequence). The germline V and J ends were trimmed by 0 bases and 0 bases, with 14 bases remaining between them. This CDR3 reads CASSLAVSLGANYGYTF. The DNA for the CDR3 is TGTGCCAGCAGCTTAGCGGTGTCACTGGGAGCTAACTATGGCTACACCTTC.

The chain couples TRBV5-1 to TRBJ2-7, with 10 bases that match TRBD1. The CDR3 length is 15 residues. The V gene's germline CDR1 is SGHRS and CDR2 YFSETQ. After removal of 3 bases from V and 2 bases from J, the junction contained 5 bases not matched to a gene. DNA of the CDR3: TGCGCCAGCAGCTCGCTGGACAGGGGGGCCTACGAGCAGTACTTC. Protein: CASSSLDRGAYEQYF.

This chain's CDR3 is CASSSGGTNEKLFF. The CDR3, as DNA: TGCGCCAGCAGCTCGGGGGGGACTAATGAAAAACTGTTTTTT. The V gene is TRBV5-1, the J gene TRBJ1-4; tentative D call: TRBD1 (5 bases). The CDR3 is 14 amino acids. Germline loops: CDR1 SGHRS, CDR2 YFSETQ. Trimming cost V 3 bases and J 2 bases, with 8 bases left between them.

The chain employs TRBV19 and TRBJ1-4; D possibly corresponds to TRBD1 (6 bases). Germline lookup yields CDR1 LNHDA and CDR2 SQIVND (reference sequence). With 5 bases removed from V and 3 bases from J, the gap between germline ends came to 13 bases. The CDR3 has 15 amino acids. The CDR3 coding sequence is TGTGCCAGTAGTTTGCGGGGGCTGGCTAATGAAAAACTGTTTTTT. Translated: CASSLRGLANEKLFF.

The chain joins TRBV9 to TRBJ2-6, with D possibly being TRBD1 (6 bases). V was clipped by 4 bases and J by 2 bases, with 13 bases between them. This CDR3 is 16 amino acids long. Germline loops: CDR1 SGDLS, CDR2 YYNGEE. As DNA, the CDR3 is TGTGCCAGCAGCTCCCGGGCAGGGGCTGGGGCCAACGTCCTGACTTTC. It codes for CASSSRAGAGANVLTF.

The V call is TRBV27, the J call TRBJ1-3; D ambiguous. The CDR3 consists of 16 residues. CDR1 is MNHEY, CDR2 SMNVEV, per germline (reference sequence). With 5 bases removed from V and 0 bases from J, the gap between germline ends came to 14 bases. The CDR3 DNA follows: TGTGCCAGCAGTGGTAAAGGACTGAGCTCTGGAAACACCATATATTTT. Protein: CASSGKGLSSGNTIYF.

The chain carries TRBV7-3 and TRBJ1-2; D might be TRBD1 (6 bases). Germline V CDR1 and CDR2: SGHTA, FQGTGA. The CDR3 sequence is 15 residues long. Trimming left V 0 bases short and J 4 bases short, with 12 bases between. This CDR3 reads CASSLTRTETYGYTF. The DNA for the CDR3 is TGTGCCAGCAGCTTAACCAGGACAGAGACCTATGGCTACACCTTC. Filled out from reference TRBV7-3 and TRBJ1-2, the complete variable domain reads GAGVSQTPSNKVTEKGKYVELRCDPISGHTALYWYRQSLGQGPEFLIYFQGTGAADDSGLPNDRFFAVRPEGSVSTLKIQRTERGDSAVYLCASSLTRTETYGYTFGSGTRLTVV.

The V and J genes are TRBV28 and TRBJ1-4; 8 bases align to TRBD1. J was trimmed by 10 bases and V by 7 bases; bases with no gene match: 5. Germline V gives CDR1 MDHEN, CDR2 SYDVKM. The CDR3 runs 12 residues. The DNA for the CDR3 is TGTGCCAGCACCCTAGGGACAGGAAAACTGTTTTTT. Its protein is CASTLGTGKLFF.

The V gene is TRBV15, the J gene TRBJ1-1; 9 bases are shared with TRBD1. Germline V gene lookup returns CDR1 LNHNV and CDR2 YYDKDF (reference sequence). This CDR3 is 16 amino acids long. V dropped 3 bases and J dropped 5; count of bases not matched to a gene: 10. CDR3 bases: TGTGCCACCAGCAGGGATGGGACAGGGTGGGGGACTGAAGCTTTCTTT. This sequence encodes CATSRDGTGWGTEAFF.

This clone has more than one count but fewer than ten. The chain combines TRBV5-1 with TRBJ2-7; TRBD1 might be the D (6 bases). The CDR3 is 13 amino acids. V lost 6 bases, J lost 0 bases, and 10 bases lay in between. CDR1 and CDR2 from the germline V gene are SGHRS and YFSETQ. In DNA form, the CDR3 reads TGCGCCAGCAAAAGGGACAACTCCTACGAGCAGTACTTC. This encodes CASKRDNSYEQYF. The full variable domain, rest sourced from reference TRBV5-1 and TRBJ2-7, is KAGVTQTPRYLIKTRGQQVTLSCSPISGHRSVSWYQQTPGQGLQFLFEYFSETQRNKGNFPGRFSGRQFSNSRSEMNVSTLELGDSALYLCASKRDNSYEQYFGPGTRLTVT.